The entry below gives a single T cell receptor (beta chain) sequence along with its context. Antigen specificity is unknown. The entry originates in a study of Ad26.COV2.S vaccination and SARS-CoV-2 variants. As to treatment: some 20 received Ad26.COV2.S at low or high dose, single or two shots; roughly five received placebo; per-sample allocation not given. Collection of samples fell on day 63 after the first vaccine or placebo injection. The repertoire was sequenced with immunoSEQ multiplex PCR; TCRdb's copy has only in-frame clones and lacks some. The sample yields some 390,000 clones, roughly nine tenths seen once. The study, taken as a whole, reports: Measurement of non-spike TCR breadth gave similar results in vaccine and placebo recipients.

The input for sequencing was peripheral blood, taken in a trial of Ad26.COV2.S vaccine versus placebo. The TCR comes from a person between 18 and 59 years old who received the Ad26.COV2.S COVID-19 vaccine or a placebo.

The CDR3 loop is CASSQEPSYEQYF. The DNA for the CDR3 is TGCGCCAGCAGCCAAGAGCCTTCCTACGAGCAGTACTTC. The chain carries TRBV4-3 and TRBJ2-7; no clear D gene. Trimming stripped 0 bases from V and 1 base from J, with 4 bases between. The CDR3 runs 13 residues. Germline CDR1 is LGHNA and CDR2 is YSLEER.